This record covers a single T cell receptor (beta chain). Its specificity is not known. The data were taken from a study of shared clonotypes between healthy human individuals. Broader study findings: Rarefaction gave evidence that sorted-subset sequencing remained incomplete despite large depth.

The CDR3 consists of 13 residues. Trimming pared 10 bases from V and 0 bases from J, leaving 12 bases between. CDR1 is LNHDA, CDR2 SQIVND, per germline (reference sequence). TCRdb's table, derived via immunoSEQ multiplex PCR, lists solely in-frame clones and lacks some. The sample records around 750,000 clones, roughly 70% being singletons. This receptor was taken from a woman in her twenties or thirties in good health. Sequencing was performed on memory CD4+ T cells sorted from blood. Subset here: CD45RA-negative fraction. The chain joins TRBV19 to TRBJ1-1; D not resolved. Here the CDR3 DNA reads TGTGCCACCTCTCGGGGTATGAACACTGAAGCTTTCTTT. Protein: CATSRGMNTEAFF. The full variable domain, in which reference TRBV19 and TRBJ1-1 provide the parts outside the CDR3, is DGGITQSPKYLFRKEGQNVTLSCEQNLNHDAMYWYRQDPGQGLRLIYYSQIVNDFQKGDIAEGYSVSREKKESFPLTVTSAQKNPTAFYLCATSRGMNTEAFFGQGTRLTVV.